This record looks at one T cell receptor beta chain sequence and its context. Its antigen is unidentified. Libraries were prepared by immunoSEQ multiplex PCR; TCRdb keeps only in-frame clonotypes and omits some of them. The sample consists of approximately 38,000 clones, just over 85% of them appearing once. The study gave focal radiation plus ipilimumab CTLA-4 blockade to patients with chemo-refractory metastatic non-small-cell lung cancer. The sample is drawn from a study of radiotherapy plus CTLA-4 blockade in lung cancer. Background on the study: With roughly 28% of patients having disease control, objective responses were seen in 15% to 20%.

Points from the study as a whole: Radiotherapy was combined with ipilimumab, and tumor-derived TCR clones then expanded in blood. Reported findings show early blood T cell clone dynamics, with interferon-beta, best predicted response.

The sample in question was peripheral blood, obtained from a patient treated with radiotherapy plus ipilimumab. The clonotype was recovered from a human donor with non-small cell lung cancer whose response to radiotherapy plus ipilimumab could not be evaluated.

The CDR3: CASSEDQRWADTQYF. The CDR3 nucleotides read TGTGCCAGCAGTGAAGACCAGCGATGGGCAGATACGCAGTATTTT. The chain uses TRBV25-1 and TRBJ2-3; the D is unclear. The CDR3 has 15 residues. Germline V gene lookup returns CDR1 MGHDK and CDR2 SYGVNS. The V end was cut by 2 bases, the J end by 4 bases, with 13 bases between.